These 27 T cell receptor beta chains share one sample of origin, sequenced in a study of CD8+ T cells in alopecia areata. Treatment described: oral pan-JAK inhibitor, 5-10 mg twice daily. Extracted RNA was reverse transcribed, and the resulting cDNA served as sequencing template. Produced via immunoSEQ multiplex PCR; TCRdb's table is partial and in-frame only. The table has about 210,000 clones, roughly 44% seen once; the top ten hold approximately 2.4%. This material consisted of CD4+ T cells sorted from blood, taken at approximately week 37, from a patient treated with tofacitinib. These receptors were taken from a human donor with alopecia areata.

This clone was seen just once. The chain has TRBV29-1 and TRBJ1-2, with TRBD1 matching 11 bases. With V trimmed by 5 bases and J by 7 bases, 18 bases remained unmatched. This CDR3 comprises 17 residues. Germline CDR1 reads SQVTM; CDR2 reads ANQGSEA. As DNA, the CDR3 is TGCAGCGTTTCCGCCGGGACAGGGGGAAGTTGGGCCGGTGGCTACACCTTC. Protein product: CSVSAGTGGSWAGGYTF.

This sequence joins TRBV5-1 and TRBJ2-3; 8 nucleotides agree with TRBD2. The CDR3 contains 16 residues. The V and J ends lost 0 bases and 2 bases, in that order; junction bases with no gene match: 5. Germline CDR1 and CDR2: SGHRS and YFSETQ. The CDR3 bases are TGCGCCAGCAGCTTGGAGGGCGGGAGGCTCACAGATACGCAGTATTTT. It specifies CASSLEGGRLTDTQYF.

This clone showed up just a few times. The chain uses TRBV19 and TRBJ1-1, with D tentatively TRBD1 (5 bases). Germline V gene sequence: CDR1 LNHDA, CDR2 SQIVND (reference sequence). V lost 4 bases, J lost 0 bases, and 12 bases lay in between. This CDR3 is built from 15 residues. DNA for the CDR3: TGTGCCAGTAGTAAACCCGGGGCCATGAACACTGAAGCTTTCTTT. This encodes CASSKPGAMNTEAFF.

The chain couples TRBV9 to TRBJ2-7, with D possibly matching TRBD1 (6 bases). The CDR3 loop spans 14 amino acids. Germline CDR1 is SGDLS and CDR2 is YYNGEE. V was trimmed by 1 base and J by 1 base, leaving 9 bases between them. DNA of the CDR3: TGTGCCAGCAGCGTAACAGGGAATTCCTACGAGCAGTACTTC. This encodes CASSVTGNSYEQYF.

The V and J genes are TRBV5-4 and TRBJ2-7, with D tentatively TRBD2 (6 bases). Germline CDR1 and CDR2: SGHNT and YYREEE (reference sequence). V lost 0 bases and J lost 6, with 10 bases in between. The CDR3 spans 13 residues. The CDR3: CASSLVGGGEQYF. CDR3 DNA: TGTGCCAGCAGCTTGGTTGGGGGAGGCGAGCAGTACTTC. The whole variable domain, filled in from reference TRBV5-4 and TRBJ2-7, reads ETGVTQSPTHLIKTRGQQVTLRCSSQSGHNTVSWYQQALGQGPQFIFQYYREEENGRGNFPPRFSGLQFPNYSSELNVNALELDDSALYLCASSLVGGGEQYFGPGTRLTVT.

The rearrangement links TRBV15 to TRBJ2-3, with D possibly matching TRBD2 (6 bases). V lost 0 bases and J lost 6, with 19 bases in between. The germline V gene encodes CDR1 LNHNV and CDR2 YYDKDF (reference sequence). CDR3 length: 17 residues. CDR3 sequence reads: CATSRDIGGRTLDTQYF. The DNA of the CDR3 is TGTGCCACCAGCAGAGATATCGGGGGAAGGACGCTCGATACGCAGTATTTT.

This clone was counted only a few times. The J gene is TRBJ2-5, the V gene TRBV29-1, with TRBD1 as a possible D gene (6 bases). Germline V gene lookup returns CDR1 SQVTM and CDR2 ANQGSEA. Trimming took 5 bases from V and 1 from J, leaving 14 bases between them. The CDR3 covers 14 residues. The CDR3 DNA is TGCAGCGTTCGCTCCGGGACAACCCAAGAGACCCAGTACTTC. This gives the protein CSVRSGTTQETQYF.

In this sample, this clone turned up a few times. This chain links TRBV27 with TRBJ2-1; 10 bases are shared with TRBD2. The CDR3 is 16 residues long. Trimming cost V 3 bases and J 12 bases; bases outside gene matches: 14. Germline CDR1 and CDR2: MNHEY and SMNVEV (reference sequence). The CDR3 here is CASSLAPSAGGIGQFF. The CDR3 coding sequence is TGTGCCAGCAGTTTGGCTCCCTCAGCGGGGGGGATCGGGCAGTTCTTC.

This clone appeared a few times. A much larger clone lies one base from this, so it may be a read error. Other DNA sequences within the sample encode an identical CDR3. V and J are TRBV28 and TRBJ1-2; 7 bases match TRBD1. The trim removed 1 base at V and 4 bases at J, leaving 6 bases unmatched. This CDR3 is 15 amino acids long. Germline loops: CDR1 MDHEN, CDR2 SYDVKM. DNA of the CDR3: TGTGCCAGCAGTTTATCGCCCAGGGGGGGCTATGGCTACACCTTC. Translated: CASSLSPRGGYGYTF.

DNA of the CDR3: TGTGCCTGGAGTGTACGGGGACCCGCGGCGACCCAGTACTTC. It specifies CAWSVRGPAATQYF. The chain links TRBV30 to TRBJ2-5; the D gene could be TRBD1 or TRBD2 (5 bases each). Germline CDR1 is GTSNPN and CDR2 is SVGIG (reference sequence). The CDR3 is made up of 14 amino acids. The V end lost 0 bases, the J end lost 7 bases, and 15 bases lay between the germline ends.

J is TRBJ2-1 and V is TRBV14; D not certain. Per germline, CDR1 SGHDN and CDR2 FVKESK. The CDR3 length is 13 residues. Trimming removed 0 bases from V and 14 bases from J, with 14 bases in between. CDR3 loop: CASSQDNFLGKFF. DNA of the CDR3: TGTGCCAGCAGCCAAGATAACTTCCTGGGGAAGTTCTTC.

This chain joins TRBV5-1 and TRBJ1-1; 7 bases agree with TRBD1. The ends lost 3 bases at V and 0 bases at J; junction bases unmatched: 2. Germline lookup yields CDR1 SGHRS and CDR2 YFSETQ. This CDR3 has 14 residues. CDR3 in DNA: TGCGCCAGCAGCTACGACAGGGTGAACACTGAAGCTTTCTTT. It translates to CASSYDRVNTEAFF.

The rearrangement links TRBV29-1 to TRBJ2-3; 12 nucleotides align to TRBD2. CDR1 and CDR2 from the germline V gene are SQVTM and ANQGSEA. The junction had 14 bases not matched to a gene; V was cut back by 7 bases and J by 0 bases. CDR3 length equals 18 residues. CDR3 DNA: TGCAGCGCCCCTCGGGCTAGCGGGAGGGCCACTAGCACAGATACGCAGTATTTT. Amino acids: CSAPRASGRATSTDTQYF.

This clone was found a few times. The chain employs TRBV4-1 and TRBJ2-3; 8 bases agree with TRBD2. The CDR3 is 16 amino acids. V dropped 4 bases and J dropped 4; count of bases not matched to a gene: 10. The germline V gene encodes CDR1 MGHRA and CDR2 YSYEKL. This CDR3 reads CASSRGVAGSADTQYF. CDR3 DNA: TGCGCCAGCAGCCGAGGGGTAGCGGGATCAGCAGATACGCAGTATTTT.

The rearrangement uses TRBV27 and TRBJ1-2; no definite D call. Germline V gene sequence: CDR1 MNHEY, CDR2 SMNVEV (reference sequence). The CDR3 has 14 amino acids. V lost 3 bases and J lost 0, with 8 bases in between. The CDR3 DNA is TGTGCCAGCAGTTTGGGCAGAGCTAACTATGGCTACACCTTC. It encodes CASSLGRANYGYTF.

This clone was detected only a few times. The chain links TRBV18 to TRBJ1-3; TRBD1 is a possible D gene (5 bases). V was trimmed by 2 bases and J by 8 bases, leaving 10 bases between them. The CDR3 totals 13 residues. Germline lookup yields CDR1 KGHSH and CDR2 LQKENI. CDR3 amino acids: CASSPAQGYTIYF. The CDR3 bases are TGTGCCAGCTCACCAGCGCAGGGATACACCATATATTTT.

The chain recombines TRBV6-6 with TRBJ2-1; D may be TRBD2 (5 bases). Trimming took 0 bases from V and 12 from J, leaving 18 bases between them. Germline V gene sequence: CDR1 MNHNY, CDR2 SVGAGI (reference sequence). The CDR3 runs to 15 residues. The chain's CDR3 is CASSYSEGSYAGQFF. The CDR3 DNA sequence: TGTGCCAGCAGTTACTCAGAGGGCTCTTATGCGGGGCAGTTCTTC.

The CDR3 coding sequence is TGTGCCAGCAGCCGGACTAGCGGATTAAGCAATGAGCAGTTCTTC. It codes for CASSRTSGLSNEQFF. The chain links TRBV6-5 to TRBJ2-1; 10 positions agree with TRBD2. This CDR3 has 15 amino acids. With V trimmed by 6 bases and J by 6 bases, 8 bases remained unmatched. Germline CDR1 and CDR2: MNHEY and SVGAGI.

This clone was observed a few times. The chain employs TRBV7-3 and TRBJ1-2; weak D call: TRBD1 (6 bases). The CDR3 spans 16 residues. Trimming pared 1 base from V and 4 bases from J, leaving 16 bases between. CDR1 SGHTA and CDR2 FQGTGA come from the germline V gene. The CDR3 region has the DNA TGTGCCAGCAGCTTAAGGGTCCGGGACAAAAGCTATGGCTACACCTTC. This sequence encodes CASSLRVRDKSYGYTF.

V usage is TRBV9 and J usage is TRBJ2-3, with D possibly being TRBD1 (5 bases). The CDR3 spans 15 residues. Germline V lookup: CDR1 SGDLS, CDR2 YYNGEE. V dropped 4 bases and J dropped 3 bases, with 15 bases sitting between them. Here the CDR3 reads CASSPRPAGTDTQYF. The CDR3 DNA follows: TGTGCCAGCAGCCCACGGCCAGCAGGGACAGATACGCAGTATTTT.

The chain employs TRBV7-9 and TRBJ1-2; 7 nucleotides match TRBD1. Germline V gene sequence: CDR1 SEHNR, CDR2 FQNEAQ (reference sequence). With V trimmed by 3 bases and J by 6 bases, 10 bases remained unmatched. CDR3 size: 15 residues. The CDR3 DNA sequence: TGTGCCAGCAGCTTGGGCCGGGACAGCCTCCATGGCTACACCTTC. It encodes CASSLGRDSLHGYTF.

V usage is TRBV5-6 and J usage is TRBJ1-6; 8 nucleotides match TRBD1. The ends lost 8 bases at V and 10 bases at J; junction bases unmatched: 8. The CDR3 spans 13 residues. The germline V gene encodes CDR1 SGHDT and CDR2 YYEEEE. CDR3 nucleotides: TGTGCCAGTGCGACAGGGGTACGATCACCCCTCCACTTT. Its translation: CASATGVRSPLHF.

V is TRBV23-1 and J is TRBJ1-5, with D hard to call. TRBV23-1 is assigned to the ORF class and has an uncertain function. The length of the CDR3 is 14 residues. The ends were cut back, 4 bases at V and 7 bases at J, with 14 bases in the middle. CDR3 nucleotide sequence: TGCGCCAGCAGTCTAAAGACTGGGAAACAGCCCCAGCATTTT. Residues: CASSLKTGKQPQHF.

The chain employs TRBV30 and TRBJ2-1, with 12 bases lining up with TRBD2. The CDR3 runs to 15 residues. The V segment lost 0 bases and the J segment 8 bases; nucleotides outside the gene matches: 5. CDR1 and CDR2 from the germline V gene are GTSNPN and SVGIG (reference sequence). Written as DNA, the CDR3 is TGTGCCTGGAGTGTAGGACTAGCGGGAAGACATGAGCAGTTCTTC. Protein: CAWSVGLAGRHEQFF.

J is TRBJ2-3 and V is TRBV14; no clear D gene. Germline CDR1 and CDR2: SGHDN and FVKESK. Trimming cost V 0 bases and J 0 bases, with 13 bases left between them. The CDR3 totals 17 residues. CDR3: CASSQESLLDSTDTQYF. In DNA form, the CDR3 reads TGTGCCAGCAGCCAAGAATCCTTATTAGACAGCACAGATACGCAGTATTTT.

This clone was detected a few times. The chain uses TRBV10-3 and TRBJ2-7; a weak D match, TRBD1 (6 bases). Germline loops: CDR1 ENHRY, CDR2 SYGVKD. V lost 4 bases, J lost 3 bases, and 13 bases lay in between. The CDR3 is made up of 14 amino acids. The CDR3 sequence: CAISAGTGRYEQYF. Here the CDR3 DNA reads TGTGCCATCAGTGCGGGAACAGGGCGCTACGAGCAGTACTTC.

This clone was counted only a few times. This chain connects TRBV28 to TRBJ2-5, with D maybe TRBD1 (5 bases). The V end lost 3 bases, the J end lost 1 base, and 6 bases lay between the germline ends. The CDR3 length is 13 residues. CDR1 is MDHEN, CDR2 SYDVKM, per germline. The CDR3 here is CASSLTAQETQYF. Written as DNA, the CDR3 is TGTGCCAGCAGTTTGACAGCCCAAGAGACCCAGTACTTC.